The TCR beta chain under discussion was sequenced for a study of Ad26.COV2.S vaccination and SARS-CoV-2 variants. At the level of the study: Intramuscularly, Ad26.COV2.S was given either once or twice, 56 days apart. Study-wide findings and caveats: Responses of T cells in total may have been underestimated by the TCR breadth and depth analyses.

This clone appeared a single time. The antigen remains unidentified. The assay was immunoSEQ multiplex PCR, and TCRdb's table has in-frame clones only and misses some. The repertoire consists of hundreds of thousands of clones, with more than 70% occurring once and the leading ten covering about 1.5%. Treatment denoted: some 20 received Ad26.COV2.S at low or high dose, single or two shots; roughly five received placebo; per-sample allocation not given. Collection of samples fell on day 63 after the first vaccine or placebo injection. This person who donated was an adult of 18-55 years in Boston. An Ad26 vector was used to express Wuhan-strain SARS-CoV-2 spike as the vaccine. The V end lost 4 bases, the J end lost 6 bases, and 3 bases lay between the germline ends. The V gene's germline CDR1 is SNHLY and CDR2 FYNNEI. The CDR3 is 11 amino acids.

The sample here was peripheral blood, taken in a trial of Ad26.COV2.S vaccine versus placebo. V and J are TRBV2 and TRBJ1-4; D gene uncertain. The sequence was collected from a person between 18 and 60 years old who received the Ad26.COV2.S COVID-19 vaccine or a placebo. The CDR3 spells CASSGDEKLFF. The CDR3 DNA reads as TGTGCCAGCAGTGGGGATGAAAAACTGTTTTTT.